This TCR beta chain was sequenced in a study of T cells in Graves' hyperthyroidism and ophthalmopathy. Study-wide points: Expanded thyroid clonotypes (above 0.001) were mostly also found in blood. From stable hyperthyroidism, ophthalmopathy was set apart by a 13 V-J model.

As regards this clonotype: Its cognate antigen is unknown.

RNA transcripts yielded amplified TCR beta CDR3 regions. A set of HTBI primers served as the primers for a first-round RT-PCR of the TCR CDR3. TCRdb passed the multiplex PCR reads through MiXCR, listing each CDR3 protein once. The data contain more than 350,000 distinct CDR3 sequences, around 15% of them seen just once; the ten biggest clones take up roughly a fifth. The CDR3 has 16 residues. Germline V gives CDR1 SGHKS, CDR2 YYEKEE (reference sequence). The V segment lost 4 bases and the J segment 10 bases; nucleotides outside the gene matches: 16. Clinical symptoms, serum thyroxine, TRAb, thyroid ultrasound and orbital computed tomography informed diagnoses. Out of approximately 10 ml of fresh peripheral blood came the PBMCs.

The genes are TRBV5-5 and TRBJ2-1, with 8 bases aligning to TRBD2. The source of this sequence is a woman aged 25 to 39 with Graves' ophthalmopathy. The specimen sequenced was blood. The CDR3, as DNA: TGTGCCAGCAGCCCCCTCGGTGGCGGGGGGCTGGGAGAGCAGTTCTTC. Residues: CASSPLGGGGLGEQFF.